This T cell receptor (beta chain) was observed in a study of blood T cells in healthy people across ages. In this sample, this clonotype turned up a few times. A second roughly 6 to 12 cycle PCR used barcoded and J-beta primers. TCRdb reprocessed the 5' RACE reads with MiXCR, giving one entry per CDR3 protein. The sample holds about 930,000 distinct CDR3 sequences, approximately 32% seen once. This CDR3 comprises 11 residues. CDR1 is MGHDK, CDR2 SYGVNS, per germline. Trimming pared 2 bases from V and 9 bases from J, leaving 5 bases between. These data are also associated with another study on T cells of mothers and their children.

This chain uses TRBV25-1 with TRBJ2-1; D not certain. The source material was blood. The TCR originated in a woman in her forties in good health. CDR3 bases: TGTGCCAGCAGTGAAATATTTGAGCAGTTCTTC. Its translation is CASSEIFEQFF.